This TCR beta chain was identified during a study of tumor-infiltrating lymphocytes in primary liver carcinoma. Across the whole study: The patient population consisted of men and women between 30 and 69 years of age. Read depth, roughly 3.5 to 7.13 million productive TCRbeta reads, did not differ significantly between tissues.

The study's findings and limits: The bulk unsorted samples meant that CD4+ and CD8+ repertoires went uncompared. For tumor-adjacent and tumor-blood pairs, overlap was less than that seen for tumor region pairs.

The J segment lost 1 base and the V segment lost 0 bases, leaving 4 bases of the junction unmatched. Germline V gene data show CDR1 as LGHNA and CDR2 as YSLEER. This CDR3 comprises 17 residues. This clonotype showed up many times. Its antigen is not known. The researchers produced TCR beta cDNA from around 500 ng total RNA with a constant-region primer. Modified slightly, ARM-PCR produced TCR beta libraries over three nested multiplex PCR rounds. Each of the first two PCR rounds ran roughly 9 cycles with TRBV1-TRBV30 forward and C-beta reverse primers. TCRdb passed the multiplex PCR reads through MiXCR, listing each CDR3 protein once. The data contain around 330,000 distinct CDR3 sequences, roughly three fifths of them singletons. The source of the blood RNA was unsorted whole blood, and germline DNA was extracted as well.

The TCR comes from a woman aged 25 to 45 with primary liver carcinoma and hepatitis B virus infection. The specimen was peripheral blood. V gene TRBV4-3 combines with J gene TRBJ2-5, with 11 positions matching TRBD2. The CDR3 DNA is TGCGCCAGCAGCCAAGAACTAGCGGGAGTACGCCAAGAGACCCAGTACTTC. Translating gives CASSQELAGVRQETQYF.